This T cell receptor (beta chain) comes out of a study of radiotherapy plus CTLA-4 blockade in lung cancer. Study as a whole: Patients showed objective responses in roughly 18% of cases, and disease control was achieved by roughly 30%. Regarding the study as a whole: The best prediction of response reportedly came from early blood T cell clone dynamics, with interferon-beta.

Here immunoSEQ multiplex PCR was the method, and the copy in TCRdb shows in-frame clones only, minus some. The table records some 60,000 clones, 70% to 85% of them present only once. As regards this clone: Its cognate antigen is unknown.

Germline V lookup: CDR1 DFQATT, CDR2 SNEGSKA (reference sequence). This CDR3 is 11 amino acids long. The sequence came from a human donor with non-small cell lung cancer who had a complete response to radiotherapy plus ipilimumab. V usage is TRBV20-1 and J usage is TRBJ1-1; TRBD1 agrees at 9 bases. The input for sequencing was peripheral blood, taken from a patient treated with radiotherapy plus ipilimumab. CDR3 in DNA: TGCATCCGGCGCGGACAGGGGGAAGCTTTCTTT. Translating gives CIRRGQGEAFF.